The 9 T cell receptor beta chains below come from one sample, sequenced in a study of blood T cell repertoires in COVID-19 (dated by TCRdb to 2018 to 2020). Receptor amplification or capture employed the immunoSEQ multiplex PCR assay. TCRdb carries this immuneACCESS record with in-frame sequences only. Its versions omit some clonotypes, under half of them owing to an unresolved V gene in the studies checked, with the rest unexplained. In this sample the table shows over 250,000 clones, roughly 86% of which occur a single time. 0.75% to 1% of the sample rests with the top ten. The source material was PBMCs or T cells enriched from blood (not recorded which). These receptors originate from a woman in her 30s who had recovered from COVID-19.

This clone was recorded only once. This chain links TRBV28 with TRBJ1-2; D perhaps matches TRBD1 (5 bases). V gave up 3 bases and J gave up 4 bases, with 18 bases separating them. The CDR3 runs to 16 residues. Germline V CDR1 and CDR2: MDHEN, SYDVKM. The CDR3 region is CASSFWGGRRSYGYTF. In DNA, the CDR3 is TGTGCCAGCAGTTTTTGGGGGGGAAGGCGCTCCTATGGCTACACCTTC.

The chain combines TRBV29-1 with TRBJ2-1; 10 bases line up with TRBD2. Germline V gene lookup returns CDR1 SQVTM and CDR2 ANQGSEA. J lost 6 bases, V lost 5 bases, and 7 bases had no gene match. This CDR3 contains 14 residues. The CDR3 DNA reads TGCAGCGTTAGGTTGTCTAGCGGGAGCAATGAGCAGTTCTTC. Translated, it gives CSVRLSSGSNEQFF.

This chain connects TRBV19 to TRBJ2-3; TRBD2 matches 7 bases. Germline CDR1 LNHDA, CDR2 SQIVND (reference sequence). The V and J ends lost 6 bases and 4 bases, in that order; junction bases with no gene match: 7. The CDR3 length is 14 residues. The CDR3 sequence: CASRRLAEADTQYF. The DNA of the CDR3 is TGTGCCAGTAGGCGCCTAGCGGAGGCAGATACGCAGTATTTT. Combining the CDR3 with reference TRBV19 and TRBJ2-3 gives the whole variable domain DGGITQSPKYLFRKEGQNVTLSCEQNLNHDAMYWYRQDPGQGLRLIYYSQIVNDFQKGDIAEGYSVSREKKESFPLTVTSAQKNPTAFYLCASRRLAEADTQYFGPGTRLTVL.

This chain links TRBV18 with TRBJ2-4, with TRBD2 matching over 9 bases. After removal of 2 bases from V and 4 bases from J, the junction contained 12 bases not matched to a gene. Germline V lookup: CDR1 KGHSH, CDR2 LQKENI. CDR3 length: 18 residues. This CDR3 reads CASSPSWASGDIKNIQYF. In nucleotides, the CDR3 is TGTGCCAGCTCACCAAGTTGGGCTAGCGGGGATATAAAAAACATTCAGTACTTC.

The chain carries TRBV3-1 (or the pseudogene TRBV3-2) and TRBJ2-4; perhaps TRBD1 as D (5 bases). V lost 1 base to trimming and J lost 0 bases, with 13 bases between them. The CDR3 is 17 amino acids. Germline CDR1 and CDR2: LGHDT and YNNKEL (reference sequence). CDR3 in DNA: TGTGCCAGCAGCCAAGTAGGGGCGGAACTAGCCAAAAACATTCAGTACTTC. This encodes CASSQVGAELAKNIQYF.

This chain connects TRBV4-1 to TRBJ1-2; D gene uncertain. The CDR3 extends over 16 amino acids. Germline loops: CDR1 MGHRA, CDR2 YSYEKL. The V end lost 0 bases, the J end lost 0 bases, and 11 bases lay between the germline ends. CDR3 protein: CASSQDLGSANYGYTF. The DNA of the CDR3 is TGCGCCAGCAGCCAAGATCTAGGCAGCGCTAACTATGGCTACACCTTC.

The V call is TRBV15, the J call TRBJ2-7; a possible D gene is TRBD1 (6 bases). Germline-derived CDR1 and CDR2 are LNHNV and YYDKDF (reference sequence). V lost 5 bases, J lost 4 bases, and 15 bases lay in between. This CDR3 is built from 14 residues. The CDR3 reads CATSQYRERYEQYF. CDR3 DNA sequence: TGTGCCACCAGCCAATACAGGGAAAGGTACGAGCAGTACTTC.

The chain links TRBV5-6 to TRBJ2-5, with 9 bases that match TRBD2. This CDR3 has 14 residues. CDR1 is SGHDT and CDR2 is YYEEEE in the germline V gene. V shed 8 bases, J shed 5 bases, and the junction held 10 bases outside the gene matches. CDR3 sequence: CASLLAGGVETQYF. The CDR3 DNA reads TGTGCCAGTCTACTAGCGGGTGGGGTGGAGACCCAGTACTTC. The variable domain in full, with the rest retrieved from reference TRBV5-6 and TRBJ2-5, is DAGVTQSPTHLIKTRGQQVTLRCSPKSGHDTVSWYQQALGQGPQFIFQYYEEEERQRGNFPDRFSGHQFPNYSSELNVNALLLGDSALYLCASLLAGGVETQYFGPGTRLLVL.

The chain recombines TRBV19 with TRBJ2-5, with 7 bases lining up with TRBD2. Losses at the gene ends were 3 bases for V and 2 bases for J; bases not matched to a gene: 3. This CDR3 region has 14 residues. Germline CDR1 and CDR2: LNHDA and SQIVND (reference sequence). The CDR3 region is CASSIWGGQETQYF. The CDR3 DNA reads TGTGCCAGTAGTATCTGGGGGGGGCAAGAGACCCAGTACTTC.